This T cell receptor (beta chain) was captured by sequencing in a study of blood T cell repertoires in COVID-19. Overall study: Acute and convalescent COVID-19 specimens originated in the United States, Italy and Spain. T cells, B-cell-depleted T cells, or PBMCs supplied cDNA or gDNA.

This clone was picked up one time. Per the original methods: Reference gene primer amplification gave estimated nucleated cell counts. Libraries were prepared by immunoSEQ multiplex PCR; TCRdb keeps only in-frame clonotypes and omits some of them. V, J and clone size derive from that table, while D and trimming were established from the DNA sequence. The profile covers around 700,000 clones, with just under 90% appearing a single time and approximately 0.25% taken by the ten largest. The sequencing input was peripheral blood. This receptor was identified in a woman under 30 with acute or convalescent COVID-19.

The CDR3 nucleotides read TGCGCCAGCAGCGCCGGACAGGGGGCGGCTGGAAACACCATATATTTT. The encoded protein is CASSAGQGAAGNTIYF. The chain couples TRBV5-1 to TRBJ1-3; 11 bases are shared with TRBD1. The germline gives CDR1 SGHRS, CDR2 YFSETQ. The CDR3 consists of 16 residues. V was pared by 4 bases and J by 2 bases, with 5 bases of the junction left unmatched. The variable domain in full, with the rest retrieved from reference TRBV5-1 and TRBJ1-3, is KAGVTQTPRYLIKTRGQQVTLSCSPISGHRSVSWYQQTPGQGLQFLFEYFSETQRNKGNFPGRFSGRQFSNSRSEMNVSTLELGDSALYLCASSAGQGAAGNTIYFGEGSWLTVV.